This TCR beta chain was captured in a study of blood T cell repertoires in COVID-19 (dated by TCRdb to 2018 to 2021). For the study in its entirety: Samples covering the acute and convalescent phases of COVID-19 were provided by collaborators in the United States, Italy and Spain. A freely available public database, intended as a resource for researchers studying the immune response to SARS-CoV-2, is where the repertoires were released. Where HLA class I and class II types were available, the types were taken from metadata supplied by the sample provider, not from assay-based typing. The material from the prospective study consisted of cDNA or gDNA derived from T cells, B-cell-depleted T cells, or PBMCs. The sample metadata nearly always contained a de-identified subject ID, COVID-19 status, age in years and sex. The dataset comprised deeply sampled blood TCRbeta repertoires from subjects exposed to, actively infected with, or recovered from COVID-19. The samples were drawn from the first 160 participants of the ongoing ImmuneRACE study and from 950 to 1,500 subjects provided by 6 global collaborators.

The immunoSEQ Assay, a bias-controlled multiplex PCR, was used to amplify TCRbeta CDR3 regions from genomic DNA. As for how the authors treated the data: Nucleated cell counts per sample were estimated from amplification of reference gene primers within the assay. Sequence reads were collapsed and filtered to measure the absolute abundance of every unique TCRbeta CDR3 rearrangement. Productive Simpson clonality was computed per sample as the square root of Simpson's diversity index over productive rearrangements. TCRdb stores this immuneACCESS table with in-frame sequences only. Part of the clones is absent; in the studies checked, under half of the shortfall reflects unresolved V genes, and no reason is known for the rest. Clone size and V and J calls were adopted from that table, with D and trimming inferred from the DNA. Here the sample has about 300,000 clones; 89% occur a single time. In total, the top ten clones hold roughly 6.5% of the sample.

Another Seattle source contributed samples from volunteer blood donors who had recovered from COVID-19. Whole blood was collected in K2EDTA tubes by collaborating institutions according to the institutions' own protocols. For TCRbeta analysis, collaborators shipped samples in one of three forms: frozen whole blood, isolated PBMCs, or DNA extracted from either of those sample types. A word on this clone: Its antigen target is currently unknown. No per-base quality is available; no much larger clone lies one base away.

Measured from the cysteine to the phenylalanine, the CDR3 is 19 residues long. The only DNA kept is the CDR3, 57 bases in frame from the first base. Trimming takes 4 bases from V and 7 bases from J, and the germline ends sit 30 bases apart. Based on the germline V gene, the CDR1 and CDR2 sequences are SGHRS and YFSETQ. The paper's findings and limits, for the study overall: The quantity of clinical and demographic metadata differed by source and by participant and was supplied without curation.

This receptor was obtained from a man aged 18 to 30 who had recovered from COVID-19. Sequences were obtained from peripheral blood. The V and J segments used are TRBV5-1 and TRBJ2-1, and possibly TRBD2, on 12 matching bases. This receptor has the CDR3 CASSPWTGGLTSGRNEQFF. The bases read TGCGCCAGCAGCCCCTGGACAGGGGGCCTGACTAGCGGGAGAAATGAGCAGTTCTTC.